This TCR beta chain stems from a study of shared T cell receptors in the human thymus. Germline V lookup: CDR1 MNHEY, CDR2 SMNVEV (reference sequence). Losses at the gene ends were 3 bases for V and 4 bases for J; bases not matched to a gene: 9. The CDR3 sequence is 16 residues long. This clone was seen just once. The method was immunoSEQ multiplex PCR; TCRdb's version includes in-frame clones alone and lacks a portion of them. In the table there are approximately 490,000 clones, around three quarters of which are singletons. The same sample was also studied in work on human thymus T cells. As reported in that work: Resections from corrective heart surgery provided thymus tissue. The authors found apparently biased V and J gene usage in thymic and blood repertoires.

This chain joins TRBV27 and TRBJ2-1; 7 nucleotides agree with TRBD1. The receptor was derived from a boy younger than two with a congenital heart defect. The sample was thymocytes. The CDR3 is CASSLGQFSKYNEQFF. The CDR3 nucleotides are TGTGCCAGCAGTTTGGGACAGTTTTCGAAGTACAATGAGCAGTTCTTC.